These 20 T cell receptor beta chains were all obtained from the same sample, sequenced in a study of T cell responses to AZD1222 COVID-19 vaccine. The method was immunoSEQ multiplex PCR; TCRdb's version includes in-frame clones alone and lacks a portion of them. The data contain over 100,000 clones, about nine tenths of them singletons. Specimen: peripheral blood, collected 28 days after the second dose of the MenACWY control vaccine. The receptor source for this set is an adult who received the MenACWY meningococcal vaccine as a control.

The chain combines TRBV7-2 with TRBJ2-3; the D is unclear. CDR1 SGHTA and CDR2 FQGNSA come from the germline V gene. Trimming took 4 bases from V and 1 from J, leaving 12 bases between them. This CDR3 is built from 15 residues. The CDR3: CASSYSPSGTDTQYF. CDR3 sequence (DNA): TGTGCCAGCAGCTATAGCCCGAGTGGCACAGATACGCAGTATTTT.

V usage is TRBV5-4 and J usage is TRBJ2-1; 11 bases align to TRBD2. The J segment lost 7 bases and the V segment lost 2 bases, leaving 5 bases of the junction unmatched. This CDR3 has 15 residues. Germline assignment: CDR1 SGHNT and CDR2 YYREEE (reference sequence). The DNA for the CDR3 is TGTGCCAGCAGCTTCCTAGCGGGGGGTCGGAATGAGCAGTTCTTC. Translating gives CASSFLAGGRNEQFF. Together with reference TRBV5-4 and TRBJ2-1, the CDR3 gives the full variable domain: ETGVTQSPTHLIKTRGQQVTLRCSSQSGHNTVSWYQQALGQGPQFIFQYYREEENGRGNFPPRFSGLQFPNYSSELNVNALELDDSALYLCASSFLAGGRNEQFFGPGTRLTVL.

J is TRBJ2-3 and V is TRBV5-6; perhaps D is TRBD1 or TRBD2 (5 bases each). Germline V gene data show CDR1 as SGHDT and CDR2 as YYEEEE. This CDR3 comprises 15 residues. The V and J ends lost 3 bases and 0 bases respectively, with 11 bases between them. The CDR3 sequence is CASSWGTLSTDTQYF. CDR3 DNA sequence: TGTGCCAGCAGCTGGGGGACGCTTAGCACAGATACGCAGTATTTT.

The chain is built from TRBV6-2 or TRBV6-3 and TRBJ2-1, with a weak D call TRBD1 (6 bases). Per the germline V gene, CDR1 is MNHEY and CDR2 is SVGEGT. CDR3 length: 18 residues. V gave up 5 bases and J gave up 2 bases, with 22 bases separating them. In nucleotides, the CDR3 is TGTGCCAGCAGTCCCTACGCCAATGGGGGCGCGGCCTACAATGAGCAGTTCTTC. Protein: CASSPYANGGAAYNEQFF.

This clone has a handful of counts. The J gene is TRBJ1-5, the V gene TRBV7-9, with 7 bases lining up with TRBD1. The CDR3 is 14 amino acids. The J segment lost 7 bases and the V segment lost 0 bases, leaving 3 bases of the junction unmatched. Looked up from germline, CDR1 is SEHNR and CDR2 is FQNEAQ (reference sequence). CDR3 protein: CASSLAGGGQPQHF. CDR3 nucleotides: TGTGCCAGCAGCTTAGCAGGGGGCGGACAGCCCCAGCATTTT. The complete variable domain, with remaining parts taken from reference TRBV7-9 and TRBJ1-5, reads DTGVSQNPRHKITKRGQNVTFRCDPISEHNRLYWYRQTLGQGPEFLTYFQNEAQLEKSRLLSDRFSAERPKGSFSTLEIQRTEQGDSAMYLCASSLAGGGQPQHFGDGTRLSIL.

V is TRBV9 and J is TRBJ1-2; the match to TRBD1 covers 11 bases. The V gene's germline CDR1 is SGDLS and CDR2 YYNGEE. This CDR3 has 17 residues. Trimming at V came to 1 base and at J to 6 bases, leaving 11 bases not matched to a gene. Written as DNA, the CDR3 is TGTGCCAGCAGCGTATCGGGACAGGGGGATTTCTTTAATGGCTACACCTTC. Translated: CASSVSGQGDFFNGYTF.

The V call is TRBV7-2, the J call TRBJ2-5; D is undetermined. The CDR3 extends over 15 amino acids. Germline lookup yields CDR1 SGHTA and CDR2 FQGNSA. V was pared by 2 bases and J by 5 bases, with 15 bases between. The CDR3 reads CASSLLAGPQETQYF. Here the CDR3 DNA reads TGTGCCAGCAGCTTACTGGCAGGTCCCCAGGAGACCCAGTACTTC.

This clone was seen more than once but under ten times. The V and J genes are TRBV10-3 and TRBJ2-2; D is possibly TRBD1 (5 bases). The CDR3 consists of 14 residues. V gave up 2 bases and J gave up 7 bases, with 11 bases separating them. The germline CDR1 and CDR2 sequences are ENHRY and SYGVKD. CDR3: CAISEDSAGGELFF. The CDR3 bases are TGTGCCATCAGTGAGGACAGTGCCGGCGGGGAGCTGTTTTTT.

This chain joins TRBV9 and TRBJ2-7; D is unresolved. The CDR3 is made up of 13 amino acids. Trimming pared 4 bases from V and 6 bases from J, leaving 14 bases between. CDR1 is SGDLS, CDR2 YYNGEE, per germline. CDR3 in amino acids: CASSSLGPREQYF. The CDR3 DNA reads TGTGCCAGCAGCTCCCTCGGGCCGCGCGAGCAGTACTTC.

The V call is TRBV6-5, the J call TRBJ2-7, with a weak D call TRBD1 (6 bases). This CDR3 spans 13 amino acids. Germline V gene lookup returns CDR1 MNHEY and CDR2 SVGAGI. V dropped 6 bases and J dropped 5 bases, with 14 bases sitting between them. This CDR3 reads CASRNTGSNEQYF. The CDR3 nucleotides read TGTGCCAGCAGAAACACAGGGAGTAACGAGCAGTACTTC.

The chain recombines TRBV6-5 with TRBJ2-7, with unresolved D. Per the germline V gene, CDR1 is MNHEY and CDR2 is SVGAGI. The CDR3 is 11 residues long. V was trimmed by 8 bases and J by 4 bases, leaving 9 bases between them. DNA for the CDR3: TGTGCCAGCGGAAGAATTTACGAGCAGTACTTC. Translated: CASGRIYEQYF.

The V gene is TRBV19, the J gene TRBJ1-3; D is undetermined. Trimming took 3 bases from V and 0 from J, leaving 12 bases between them. CDR1 and CDR2 (germline): LNHDA, SQIVND (reference sequence). CDR3 size: 16 residues. The CDR3 spells CASSIGILSSGNTIYF. CDR3 sequence (DNA): TGTGCCAGTAGTATTGGGATTCTCAGCTCTGGAAACACCATATATTTT.

This clone was observed a handful of times. V usage is TRBV7-8 and J usage is TRBJ1-2, with 9 bases that match TRBD1. V was clipped by 3 bases and J by 8 bases; unmatched bases: 7. In germline, CDR1 is SGHVS, CDR2 FQNEAQ. The CDR3 is 14 residues long. The CDR3 reads CASSFRTGVGGYTF. The CDR3 region has the DNA TGTGCCAGCAGCTTCCGGACAGGGGTGGGAGGCTACACCTTC.

This clone came up once. The chain recombines TRBV2 with TRBJ2-1; 7 bases match TRBD1. CDR1 is SNHLY, CDR2 FYNNEI, per germline. The CDR3 is 14 residues long. The J segment lost 7 bases and the V segment lost 5 bases, leaving 8 bases of the junction unmatched. The CDR3 region is CASSLGGSANEQFF. As DNA, the CDR3 is TGTGCCAGCAGTCTAGGGGGCTCGGCGAATGAGCAGTTCTTC.

About this clone itself: This CDR3 is also generated by other DNA sequences in the sample. The chain links TRBV19 to TRBJ1-5, with D maybe TRBD1 (6 bases). V was shortened by 5 bases and J by 4 bases, with 9 bases between the two germline ends. CDR3 size: 13 residues. Germline V gene data show CDR1 as LNHDA and CDR2 as SQIVND (reference sequence). The CDR3 region is CASSGTGNQPQHF. The DNA of the CDR3 is TGTGCCAGTAGTGGCACAGGGAATCAGCCCCAGCATTTT.

The chain uses TRBV19 and TRBJ2-1; TRBD2 agrees at 12 bases. The V gene's germline CDR1 is LNHDA and CDR2 SQIVND (reference sequence). CDR3 size: 15 residues. V trimming: 9 bases; J trimming: 10 bases; junction bases outside the gene matches: 13. CDR3 DNA: TGTGCCAGCACTTGGGGGACTAGCGGGTCCGTGGAGCAGTTCTTC. Protein product: CASTWGTSGSVEQFF.

The gene calls are TRBV5-5 and TRBJ1-2; D unclear. The V end was cut by 4 bases, the J end by 2 bases, with 9 bases between. CDR3 size: 13 residues. The germline V gene has CDR1 SGHKS and CDR2 YYEKEE (reference sequence). The CDR3, as DNA: TGTGCCAGCAGCCGAGACGGGAACTATGGCTACACCTTC. Its protein product is CASSRDGNYGYTF.

This clone was found once. The rearrangement uses TRBV18 and TRBJ1-5; 10 bases map to TRBD1. The length of the CDR3 is 16 residues. Trimming cost V 3 bases and J 5 bases; bases outside gene matches: 7. CDR1 is KGHSH, CDR2 LQKENI, per germline. The CDR3 region is CASSPNRQGADQPQHF. CDR3 DNA sequence: TGTGCCAGCTCACCGAACCGACAGGGGGCTGATCAGCCCCAGCATTTT.

The chain couples TRBV7-2 to TRBJ2-7, with 7 bases fitting TRBD1. Germline V gene lookup returns CDR1 SGHTA and CDR2 FQGNSA. The length of the CDR3 is 13 residues. V was pared by 9 bases and J by 0 bases, with 5 bases of the junction left unmatched. The CDR3 is CASMTGSSYEQYF. CDR3 coding DNA: TGTGCCAGTATGACAGGGAGCTCCTACGAGCAGTACTTC.

The chain has TRBV20-1 and TRBJ2-5; D not resolved. The CDR3 has 10 residues. Germline CDR1 is DFQATT and CDR2 is SNEGSKA (reference sequence). The V end lost 0 bases, the J end lost 4 bases, and 0 bases lay between the germline ends. CDR3 DNA: TGCAGTGCTAGAGAAGAGACCCAGTACTTC. Translation gives CSAREETQYF.